The 10 T cell receptor beta chains below come from one sample, sequenced in a study of CD8 T cells in Susac syndrome. Random hexamers were used to reverse transcribe the RNA input (roughly 0.5 to 1 ug). One entry per CDR3 protein results from TCRdb running MiXCR on the immunoSEQ multiplex PCR reads. The sample includes about 190,000 distinct CDR3 sequences, about 94% of them seen just once. The source material was CD4+ T cells from PBMCs. The receptors stem from a human donor in good health.

V and J are TRBV28 and TRBJ2-1; D might be TRBD1 (6 bases). With 6 bases removed from V and 5 bases from J, the gap between germline ends came to 20 bases. Looked up from germline, CDR1 is MDHEN and CDR2 is SYDVKM. The CDR3 covers 16 residues. CDR3 residues: CASRRGTTGPNNEQFF. The DNA of the CDR3 is TGTGCCAGCAGGCGAGGGACAACCGGGCCCAACAATGAGCAGTTCTTC.

The chain recombines TRBV12-3 or TRBV12-4 with TRBJ1-2; D gene ambiguous. Trimming took 5 bases from V and 2 from J, leaving 9 bases between them. There are 13 residues in the CDR3. The CDR3 region is CASSAHANYGYTF. The CDR3 nucleotides read TGTGCCAGCAGTGCGCACGCCAACTATGGCTACACCTTC.

This sequence joins TRBV7-9 and TRBJ1-5; the match to TRBD1 covers 8 bases. The germline V gene encodes CDR1 SEHNR and CDR2 FQNEAQ (reference sequence). The CDR3 runs to 14 residues. V shed 5 bases and J 5 bases; nucleotides not matched to a gene: 5. In nucleotides, the CDR3 is TGTGCCAGCAGCCTTCAGGGGGCCCATCAGCCCCAGCATTTT. Translated, it gives CASSLQGAHQPQHF.

The V and J genes are TRBV6-2 or TRBV6-3 and TRBJ2-1, with 7 bases matching TRBD1. The V gene's germline CDR1 is MNHEY and CDR2 SVGEGT. The CDR3 is made up of 11 amino acids. V shed 6 bases and J 12 bases; nucleotides not matched to a gene: 5. CDR3 sequence: CASSTDRVQFF. DNA of the CDR3: TGTGCCAGCAGCACCGACAGGGTGCAGTTCTTC.

The J gene is TRBJ2-6, the V gene TRBV3-1, with D perhaps assigned TRBD1 or TRBD2 (5 bases each). V was pared by 4 bases and J by 0 bases, with 22 bases between. The CDR3 length is 20 residues. From germline, CDR1 is LGHDT and CDR2 YNNKEL (reference sequence). CDR3: CASSRRPPGPSSSGANVLTF. Here the CDR3 DNA reads TGTGCCAGCAGCCGCAGACCTCCGGGACCTTCCAGCTCTGGGGCCAACGTCCTGACTTTC.

The chain combines TRBV3-1 with TRBJ2-1; 7 bases fit TRBD2. Germline values: CDR1 LGHDT, CDR2 YNNKEL (reference sequence). CDR3 length: 18 amino acids. V dropped 1 base and J dropped 4; count of bases not matched to a gene: 13. This CDR3 reads CASSQGDYQWGGYNEQFF. In nucleotides, the CDR3 is TGTGCCAGCAGCCAAGGGGACTATCAGTGGGGGGGGTACAATGAGCAGTTCTTC.

V and J are TRBV27 and TRBJ1-1; D remains unclear. From germline, CDR1 is MNHEY and CDR2 SMNVEV (reference sequence). V was clipped by 3 bases and J by 1 base, with 6 bases between them. This CDR3 region has 13 residues. This CDR3 reads CASSLKPNTEAFF. The CDR3 nucleotides read TGTGCCAGCAGTTTGAAACCGAACACTGAAGCTTTCTTT.

This clonotype turned up a few times. V and J are TRBV19 and TRBJ1-2; 8 nucleotides align to TRBD1. The V gene's germline CDR1 is LNHDA and CDR2 SQIVND (reference sequence). The CDR3 has 13 amino acids. Unmatched junction bases numbered 4, after V lost 5 bases and J lost 5 bases. The CDR3 spells CASSVQGAYGYTF. In nucleotides, the CDR3 is TGTGCCAGTAGTGTCCAGGGGGCGTATGGCTACACCTTC.

The rearrangement uses TRBV5-1 and TRBJ2-2; 9 bases align to TRBD2. Germline CDR1 SGHRS, CDR2 YFSETQ. J lost 7 bases, V lost 3 bases, and 4 bases had no gene match. This CDR3 region has 14 residues. This chain's CDR3 is CASSSGLAVGELFF. DNA of the CDR3: TGCGCCAGCAGCTCGGGACTAGCTGTCGGGGAGCTGTTTTTT.

This chain links TRBV12-3 or TRBV12-4 with TRBJ2-7; TRBD1 matches at 7 bases. The CDR3 spans 13 residues. After removal of 8 bases from V and 2 bases from J, the junction contained 6 bases not matched to a gene. The CDR3 region is CASALTGTYEQYV. The CDR3 DNA reads as TGTGCCAGCGCCTTGACAGGGACCTACGAGCAGTACGTC.